Below, 14 T cell receptor beta chains from the same sample are listed, as sequenced in a study of T cells after yellow fever vaccination. Each CDR3 protein gets one entry after TCRdb re-called the 5' RACE reads with MiXCR. The sample has 200,000 to 250,000 distinct CDR3 sequences; approximately 3% are singletons. Sequencing used CD4+ T cells sorted from PBMCs, obtained 10 days after the yellow fever booster vaccination. The receptors come from a man aged 18 to 30 who received the YFV17D yellow fever vaccine.

This clonotype was counted only a few times. This sequence joins TRBV7-8 and TRBJ2-3, with 10 bases fitting TRBD1. V was clipped by 5 bases and J by 1 base; unmatched bases: 6. CDR1 and CDR2 (germline): SGHVS, FQNEAQ. CDR3 length: 16 residues. CDR3 in amino acids: CASSPTGTGGTDTQYF. In DNA, the CDR3 is TGTGCCAGCAGCCCTACCGGGACAGGGGGCACAGATACGCAGTATTTT.

The chain is built from TRBV28 and TRBJ2-3; TRBD2 matches at 8 bases. The CDR3 length is 13 residues. Germline values: CDR1 MDHEN, CDR2 SYDVKM. In nucleotides, the CDR3 is TGTGCGCTCGGGCGGGGGGGCACAGATACGCAGTATTTT. Translated, it gives CALGRGGTDTQYF.

The chain carries TRBV20-1 and TRBJ2-7; 9 nucleotides line up with TRBD2. Germline lookup yields CDR1 DFQATT and CDR2 SNEGSKA (reference sequence). This CDR3 is 13 amino acids long. Germline trimming cut 8 bases from V and 3 bases from J; bases unmatched to any gene: 8. CDR3 DNA: TGCAGTTACCCTAGGCGGGGGGGCTACGAGCAGTACTTC. Residues: CSYPRRGGYEQYF.

This clonotype has more than one count but fewer than ten. V and J are TRBV7-2 and TRBJ1-1; the D is unclear. The CDR3 is 13 amino acids. Germline CDR1 is SGHTA and CDR2 is FQGNSA. V gave up 5 bases and J gave up 4 bases, with 11 bases separating them. The CDR3 bases are TGTGCCAGCAGCCGACCTGGTAGCACTGAAGCTTTCTTT. Amino acids: CASSRPGSTEAFF.

A few counts support this clonotype. The chain uses TRBV3-1 and TRBJ1-1, with TRBD1 matching over 9 bases. This CDR3 is built from 13 residues. CDR1 and CDR2 from the germline V gene are LGHDT and YNNKEL (reference sequence). V shed 1 base and J 6 bases; nucleotides not matched to a gene: 0. CDR3 region: CASSQGTGAEAFF. For the CDR3, the DNA is TGTGCCAGCAGCCAAGGGACAGGGGCTGAAGCTTTCTTT.

The chain's CDR3 is CASSESGQGAGEQYF. The CDR3 DNA sequence: TGTGCCAGCAGTGAGTCCGGACAGGGGGCTGGGGAGCAGTACTTC. The gene calls are TRBV2 and TRBJ2-7, with 11 bases matching TRBD1. J lost 7 bases, V lost 3 bases, and 8 bases had no gene match. Germline lookup yields CDR1 SNHLY and CDR2 FYNNEI. The CDR3 has 15 residues.

The table lists this clonotype with many counts. The CDR3 loop is CASSPPSRTEQYV. CDR3 sequence (DNA): TGTGCCAGCTCACCACCCTCCAGGACGGAGCAGTACGTC. The chain recombines TRBV18 with TRBJ2-7; no clear D gene. CDR3 length: 13 residues. Looked up from germline, CDR1 is KGHSH and CDR2 is LQKENI. V lost 0 bases and J lost 7, with 10 bases in between.

This clonotype has only a few counts. The chain links TRBV30 to TRBJ1-5, with 7 bases that match TRBD1. Germline CDR1 is GTSNPN and CDR2 is SVGIG (reference sequence). Germline trimming cut 0 bases from V and 8 bases from J; bases unmatched to any gene: 4. The CDR3 spans 13 residues. The CDR3 nucleotides are TGTGCCTGGAGTGTACAGGGGACGGAGCCCCAGCATTTT. It translates to CAWSVQGTEPQHF.

This clonotype was counted many times. In nucleotides, the CDR3 is TGTGCCAGCAGCTTAGTTTCCGGCTCCAGCTGGTACGAGCAGTACTTC. Translating it yields CASSLVSGSSWYEQYF. The chain carries TRBV7-2 and TRBJ2-7; D not certain. The germline V and J ends were trimmed by 1 base and 4 bases, with 17 bases remaining between them. CDR1 is SGHTA and CDR2 is FQGNSA in the germline V gene. This CDR3 region has 16 residues.

This clonotype appeared many times. V and J are TRBV6-4 and TRBJ1-2; maybe TRBD1 (6 bases). Trimming pared 4 bases from V and 4 bases from J, leaving 13 bases between. Looked up from germline, CDR1 is MRHNA and CDR2 is SNTAGT. CDR3 length equals 14 residues. The chain's CDR3 is CASSAEQGGYGYTF. The CDR3, as DNA: TGTGCCAGCAGTGCCGAACAGGGAGGCTATGGCTACACCTTC.

The rearrangement links TRBV7-2 to TRBJ2-3; D gene unclear. The V and J ends lost 0 bases and 4 bases respectively, with 17 bases between them. The CDR3 runs 17 residues. The germline V gene encodes CDR1 SGHTA and CDR2 FQGNSA. CDR3 sequence reads: CASSLAHGPQRPDTQYF. DNA for the CDR3: TGTGCCAGCAGCTTAGCCCACGGACCCCAGAGGCCAGATACGCAGTATTTT.

At least ten counts were recorded for this clonotype. The chain employs TRBV5-4 and TRBJ2-7; tentatively, D is TRBD1 (6 bases). This CDR3 has 15 residues. The V gene lost 3 bases and the J gene lost 6 bases, with 19 bases spanning the gap. Germline CDR1 is SGHNT and CDR2 is YYREEE (reference sequence). CDR3 region: CASSSDPGVFGEQYV. CDR3 coding DNA: TGTGCCAGCAGCTCGGATCCAGGGGTTTTTGGCGAGCAGTACGTC.

The V and J genes are TRBV5-1 and TRBJ1-3; 8 positions agree with TRBD1. The germline V gene has CDR1 SGHRS and CDR2 YFSETQ. Germline trimming cut 0 bases from V and 2 bases from J; bases unmatched to any gene: 1. This CDR3 contains 15 residues. The CDR3 loop is CASSLGQGTGNTIYF. The CDR3 coding sequence is TGCGCCAGCAGCTTGGGACAGGGGACTGGAAACACCATATATTTT.

This clonotype has a count of ten or more. The chain is built from TRBV7-2 and TRBJ2-3; TRBD2 matches 10 bases. This CDR3 is built from 16 residues. With 5 bases clipped from V and 0 bases from J, the junction kept 5 bases outside the gene matches. The germline CDR1 and CDR2 sequences are SGHTA and FQGNSA. CDR3 protein: CASSDRTSGSTDTQYF. The CDR3 nucleotides read TGTGCCAGCAGCGACCGGACTAGCGGTAGCACAGATACGCAGTATTTT.